The clone carrying this T cell receptor (beta chain) was seen ten or more times. TCRdb analysed the 5' RACE reads with MiXCR anew, one entry per CDR3 protein. The sample has tens of thousands of distinct CDR3 sequences, around a fifth seen once; the top ten hold about 2.7%. Germline V gene lookup returns CDR1 SGHTA and CDR2 FQGNSA. The V gene lost 0 bases and the J gene lost 5 bases, with 16 bases spanning the gap. CDR3 length: 16 amino acids. V gene TRBV7-2 combines with J gene TRBJ2-5; weak D call: TRBD2 (6 bases). The sequencing input was memory CD4+ T cells sorted from a lymph node. Documented subset: memory CD4+ T cells, CD4+CD45RO+CD25-. The sequence was obtained from a female donor with breast cancer. The CDR3 loop reads CASSLAPGGVGETQYF. The CDR3 nucleotides read TGTGCCAGCAGCTTAGCGCCCGGGGGAGTCGGGGAGACCCAGTACTTC.